The present T cell receptor beta chain was sequenced within a study of blood T cell repertoires in COVID-19. Whole-study context: Sites in the United States, Italy and Spain provided acute and convalescent COVID-19 samples.

Original data processing: Reference gene primer amplification yielded estimated nucleated cell counts. This table comes from immunoSEQ multiplex PCR, and its TCRdb copy is limited to in-frame clones, with some not included. That table is the source of V, J and clone size, and D and trimming were worked out from the DNA. Of 250,000 to 300,000 clones in the sample, 65% to 90% were seen once. Participant reports of clinical history set cohort assignment. The study counted Cohort 3 donors as recovered given two negative PCRs, clearance, or symptom resolution. The CDR3 sequence is 14 residues long. The trim removed 5 bases at V and 7 bases at J, leaving 3 bases unmatched. Germline values: CDR1 SNHLY, CDR2 FYNNEI.

The sequenced sample was PBMCs or T cells enriched from blood (not recorded which). The V and J genes are TRBV2 and TRBJ1-6; 9 bases fit TRBD1. This clonotype was obtained from a man between 18 and 29 years old who had recovered from COVID-19. CDR3 protein: CASSLTGGNSPLHF. The CDR3 DNA follows: TGTGCCAGCAGTTTGACAGGGGGGAATTCACCCCTCCACTTT. The full variable domain, its missing parts supplied by reference TRBV2 and TRBJ1-6, is EPEVTQTPSHQVTQMGQEVILRCVPISNHLYFYWYRQILGQKVEFLVSFYNNEISEKSEIFDDQFSVERPDGSNFTLKIRSTKLEDSAMYFCASSLTGGNSPLHFGNGTRLTVT.